The sequence of this T cell receptor (beta chain) was determined in a study of T cell changes during pregnancy in multiple sclerosis. V lost 7 bases, J lost 3 bases, and 9 bases lay in between. CDR3 length: 13 residues. Germline lookup yields CDR1 MNHEY and CDR2 SMNVEV (reference sequence). Clones were sequenced by immunoSEQ multiplex PCR, and TCRdb holds only the in-frame ones, with some missing. The sample has approximately 60,000 clones; about 90% are singletons. This specimen consisted of peripheral blood, obtained in the second trimester of pregnancy. The clonotype originates from a female donor in good health, enrolled as a control in a pregnancy study. The genes are TRBV27 and TRBJ2-2; D possibly corresponds to TRBD2 (5 bases). CDR3 in amino acids: CASKAGDTGELFF. CDR3 sequence (DNA): TGTGCCAGCAAGGCGGGCGACACCGGGGAGCTGTTTTTT.